Following are 5 T cell receptor beta chains from one sample sequenced in a study of blood T cells in healthy people across ages. For the second PCR, which ran for roughly 6 to 12 cycles, a sample-barcoded 5' primer and a J-beta primer mix were used. TCRdb independently ran MiXCR on the 5' RACE reads; one entry per CDR3 protein. Among about 650,000 distinct CDR3 sequences listed, under 65% were seen once. The specimen was blood. All receptors derive from a woman aged 80 or over in good health.

The chain carries TRBV18 and TRBJ1-1; 7 bases are a match to TRBD1. This CDR3 has 15 amino acids. The V and J ends lost 2 bases and 1 base, in that order; junction bases with no gene match: 4. Germline V gene lookup returns CDR1 KGHSH and CDR2 LQKENI. The CDR3: CASSPSRQGNTEAFF. In nucleotides, the CDR3 is TGTGCCAGCTCACCATCTAGACAGGGGAACACTGAAGCTTTCTTT.

The V and J genes are TRBV6-2 or TRBV6-3 and TRBJ2-7; TRBD2 agrees at 10 bases. This CDR3 has 15 residues. V shed 6 bases and J 1 base; nucleotides not matched to a gene: 6. Germline V gene data show CDR1 as MNHEY and CDR2 as SVGEGT. CDR3 nucleotide sequence: TGTGCCAGCAGCTCGCTAGCGGGAGCTTCCTACGAGCAGTACTTC. This sequence encodes CASSSLAGASYEQYF.

The V and J genes are TRBV20-1 and TRBJ2-5; D gene uncertain. The J call is doubtful: the DNA matches TRBJ2-7 better. The V gene's germline CDR1 is DFQATT and CDR2 SNEGSKA (reference sequence). CDR3 size: 14 residues. CDR3 loop: CSARDPDWIYEQYF. CDR3 bases: TGCAGTGCTAGAGATCCCGACTGGATCTACGAGCAGTACTTC.

A remark on this clonotype: At one boundary the junction diverges from the germline segment, which might be a read error. CDR3 residues: CARSPGTGVYGYTF. The CDR3 DNA follows: TGTGCCCGCAGCCCCGGCACAGGGGTCTATGGCTACACCTTC. The chain employs TRBV6-5 and TRBJ1-2; TRBD1 matches 7 bases. Germline V gene data show CDR1 as MNHEY and CDR2 as SVGAGI. The CDR3 contains 14 residues.

The chain links TRBV28 to TRBJ2-1, with 8 bases aligning to TRBD2. CDR3 size: 16 residues. Germline V CDR1 and CDR2: MDHEN, SYDVKM. Losses at the gene ends were 5 bases for V and 0 bases for J; bases not matched to a gene: 6. The CDR3 region has the DNA TGTGCCAGCAGTAAGGGGGGGACTAGCTCCTACAATGAGCAGTTCTTC. Encoded protein: CASSKGGTSSYNEQFF. Drawing the rest from reference TRBV28 and TRBJ2-1, the complete variable domain is DVKVTQSSRYLVKRTGEKVFLECVQDMDHENMFWYRQDPGLGLRLIYFSYDVKMKEKGDIPEGYSVSREKKERFSLILESASTNQTSMYLCASSKGGTSSYNEQFFGPGTRLTVL.